The clone carrying this T cell receptor (beta chain) was detected only a few times. The source of the sample is a study of technical replicates of blood from several donors. TCRdb's copy holds only in-frame clones and misses some; the assay was immunoSEQ multiplex PCR. The sample lists roughly 62,000 clones; about 90% were seen once. V lost 2 bases and J 7 bases, leaving 18 bases between the germline ends. Germline-derived CDR1 and CDR2 are MDHEN and SYDVKM. This CDR3 is 16 amino acids long. The sample was PBMCs. The chain combines TRBV28 with TRBJ2-1; D perhaps matches TRBD2 (5 bases). The sequence came from a human donor in good health. Some clones in this sample may be carry-over from other donors' samples. CDR3 in amino acids: CASSLPTGKSGNEQFF. The CDR3 bases are TGTGCCAGCAGTTTACCGACGGGGAAATCGGGTAATGAGCAGTTCTTC.